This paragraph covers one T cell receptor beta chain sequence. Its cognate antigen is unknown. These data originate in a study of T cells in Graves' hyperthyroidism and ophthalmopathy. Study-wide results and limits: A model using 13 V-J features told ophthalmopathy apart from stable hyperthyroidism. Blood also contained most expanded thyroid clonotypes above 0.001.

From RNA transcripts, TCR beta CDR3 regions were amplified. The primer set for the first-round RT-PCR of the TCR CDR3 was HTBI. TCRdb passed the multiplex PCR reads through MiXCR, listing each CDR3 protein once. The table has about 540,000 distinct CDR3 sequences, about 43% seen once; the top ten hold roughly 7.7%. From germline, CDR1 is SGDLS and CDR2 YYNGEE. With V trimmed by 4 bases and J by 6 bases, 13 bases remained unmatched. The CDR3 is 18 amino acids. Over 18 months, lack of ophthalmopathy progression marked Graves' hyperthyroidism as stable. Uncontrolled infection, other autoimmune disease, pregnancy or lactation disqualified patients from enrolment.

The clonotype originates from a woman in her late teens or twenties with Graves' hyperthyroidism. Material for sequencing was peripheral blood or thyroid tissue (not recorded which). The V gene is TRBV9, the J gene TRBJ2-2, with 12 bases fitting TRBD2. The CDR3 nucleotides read TGTGCCAGCAGCCCCAAACCCCCACTAGCGGGAGGCGCCGGGGAGCTGTTTTTT. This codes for CASSPKPPLAGGAGELFF. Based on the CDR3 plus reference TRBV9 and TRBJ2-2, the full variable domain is DSGVTQTPKHLITATGQRVTLRCSPRSGDLSVYWYQQSLDQGLQFLIQYYNGEERAKGNILERFSAQQFPDLHSELNLSSLELGDSALYFCASSPKPPLAGGAGELFFGEGSRLTVL.